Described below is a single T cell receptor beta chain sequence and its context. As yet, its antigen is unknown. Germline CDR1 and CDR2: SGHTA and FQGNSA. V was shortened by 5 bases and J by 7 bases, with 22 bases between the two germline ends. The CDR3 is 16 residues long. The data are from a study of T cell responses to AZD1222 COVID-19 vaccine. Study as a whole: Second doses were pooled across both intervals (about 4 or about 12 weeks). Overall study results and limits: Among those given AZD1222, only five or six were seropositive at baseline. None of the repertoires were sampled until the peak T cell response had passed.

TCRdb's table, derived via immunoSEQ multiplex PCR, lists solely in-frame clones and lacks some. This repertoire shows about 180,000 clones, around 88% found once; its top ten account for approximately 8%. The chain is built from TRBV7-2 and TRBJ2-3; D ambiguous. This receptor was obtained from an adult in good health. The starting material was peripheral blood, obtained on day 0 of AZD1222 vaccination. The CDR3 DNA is TGTGCCAGCAGCGTAGGGCTCGGACCGGTTAAATATACGCAGTATTTT. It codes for CASSVGLGPVKYTQYF.